A single sample is the source of the 6 T cell receptor beta chains below, sequenced in a study of T-cell memory formation after mild COVID-19. A single record per CDR3 protein comes from TCRdb applying MiXCR to the 5' RACE reads. The repertoire has around 500,000 distinct CDR3 sequences, 15% to 20% of them found once; the top ten carry roughly an eighth. Sequenced material: PBMCs or a T cell subset sorted from them (not recorded which). Receptors originate from an adult woman who had mild COVID-19 (a few samples of this study predate the infection). Cell type and time point are not known.

This chain's CDR3 is CATSDSAGGVGQPQHF. The CDR3, as DNA: TGTGCCACCAGTGATTCCGCAGGGGGCGTCGGTCAGCCCCAGCATTTT. The chain joins TRBV24-1 to TRBJ1-5; 8 nucleotides line up with TRBD1. Germline V gene lookup returns CDR1 KGHDR and CDR2 SFDVKD. The CDR3 loop spans 16 amino acids. The trim removed 2 bases at V and 6 bases at J, leaving 8 bases unmatched.

The J gene is TRBJ2-7, the V gene TRBV11-2, with a possible D match to TRBD1 (7 bases). The germline gives CDR1 SGHAT, CDR2 FQNNGV. CDR3 size: 15 residues. V was pared by 6 bases and J by 3 bases, with 18 bases between. The CDR3 spells CASRHRQGGHYEQYF. The DNA for the CDR3 is TGTGCCAGCAGACATCGACAGGGAGGACACTACGAGCAGTACTTC.

This chain uses TRBV6-4 with TRBJ1-1; no clear D. Germline assignment: CDR1 MRHNA and CDR2 SNTAGT. The CDR3 consists of 14 residues. V was clipped by 3 bases and J by 0 bases, with 8 bases between them. DNA of the CDR3: TGTGCCAGCAGTGAACTCCAGGTGAACACTGAAGCTTTCTTT. As protein: CASSELQVNTEAFF.

This chain connects TRBV20-1 to TRBJ2-3; D is ambiguous. Trimming removed 0 bases from V and 3 bases from J, with 13 bases in between. CDR1 is DFQATT, CDR2 SNEGSKA, per germline (reference sequence). The CDR3 spans 15 residues. CDR3 sequence reads: CSARDSPITTDTQYF. In DNA form, the CDR3 reads TGCAGTGCTAGAGACTCTCCCATAACTACAGATACGCAGTATTTT.

This clonotype occurred a few times. The chain has TRBV10-3 and TRBJ1-3; D ambiguous. This CDR3 is built from 15 residues. Germline loops: CDR1 ENHRY, CDR2 SYGVKD. Trimming removed 4 bases from V and 2 bases from J, with 12 bases in between. The CDR3 DNA is TGTGCCATCAGTGGTGCTTTGGCGGCTGGAAACACCATATATTTT. It is translated as CAISGALAAGNTIYF.

This clonotype was seen ten or more times. The rearrangement joins TRBV12-3 or TRBV12-4 to TRBJ2-3; 7 bases fit TRBD1. V was clipped by 6 bases and J by 13 bases; unmatched bases: 7. The CDR3 runs 11 residues. CDR3 sequence (DNA): TGTGCCAGCAGCCGGGACAGAGAGGAGTATTTT. This translates into CASSRDREEYF.